This entry concerns a single T cell receptor (delta chain). This clone was observed a handful of times. No cognate antigen has been identified for it. One base away lies a much larger clone, so this may be a sequencing read error. Other nucleotide sequences from this sample produce the same CDR3. Reading from cysteine to phenylalanine, the CDR3 counts 19 amino acids. Kept here is only the CDR3 DNA, which spans 57 bases and is read in frame from base 1. Per the germline V gene, GEAIGNYY is the CDR1 and EKD is the CDR2. V was cut back by 1 base and J by 0 bases, leaving a gap of 15 bases between them. The data stem from a study of gamma-delta chains in newborns, infants, children (dated by TCRdb to about 2019). Background on the whole study: According to the study title, microbial exposure causes polyclonal expansion of innate gammadelta T cells right after birth. The study examined the way microbial exposure affected innate gammadelta T cell populations in human newborns right after birth.

Sequencing instrument: Illumina MiSeq. TCRdb reprocessed the public reads with the caller CATT; rows with the same DNA were merged afterwards. Across this sample there are around 5,000 delta-chain clones, with 2.5% to 3% seen only once. The leading ten clones occupy roughly 13% of the sample. This chain is built from TRDV2 and TRDJ3, with TRDD3 perhaps the D gene, on 6 matching bases. Sequencing was performed on blood. The source is a child who was a newborn, infant or young child, either healthy, febrile or measles-vaccinated (not recorded which). The CDR3 protein: CACDTAGDPSSWDTRQMFF. The DNA is as follows: TGTGCCTGTGACACTGCAGGGGATCCTTCCTCCTGGGACACCCGACAGATGTTTTTC.